What follows is one TCR beta chain and its context. These data come from a study of identifying expanded T cells in peripheral blood. Using immunoSEQ multiplex PCR, the repertoire was profiled, and TCRdb retains in-frame clones only, with some absent. The sample shows about 91,000 clones, 88% of them seen only once. J lost 5 bases, V lost 1 base, and 2 bases had no gene match. The CDR3 has 15 residues. Germline CDR1 LNHNV, CDR2 YYDKDF (reference sequence). What was sequenced was blood. This chain uses TRBV15 with TRBJ1-6, with 7 bases lining up with TRBD1. The sequence came from a person aged 18 to 75 in good health. CDR3 residues: CATSRARGDNSPLHF. The CDR3 nucleotides read TGTGCCACCAGCAGAGCCAGGGGGGATAATTCACCCCTCCACTTT.